This T cell receptor (beta chain) was sequenced during a study of PD-1 blockade in mismatch repair-deficient tumors. General study points: After pembrolizumab, tumor-resident clones rose rapidly, then generally contracted before radiologic responses.

About this clone itself: What it binds is unknown.

Germline V CDR1 and CDR2: SGHAT, FQNNGV. CDR3 length equals 15 residues. Trimming removed 5 bases from V and 2 bases from J, with 15 bases in between. The protocol was immunoSEQ multiplex PCR, while the TCRdb copy is restricted to in-frame clones and leaves out a portion. The table shows tens of thousands of clones, with roughly 80% occurring only once. PCR or immunohistochemistry showed mismatch repair deficiency in every enrolled patient. TCRs were sequenced from a few patients responding to pembrolizumab. V gene TRBV11-2 combines with J gene TRBJ2-5; D possibly corresponds to TRBD1 (6 bases). This TCR was recovered from an adult with mismatch repair-deficient cancer. This material consisted of PBMCs, taken before pembrolizumab treatment. CDR3 protein: CASSLRSDRQETQYF. The CDR3, as DNA: TGTGCCAGCAGCCTTCGTTCTGACAGGCAAGAGACCCAGTACTTC. The full variable domain, rest sourced from reference TRBV11-2 and TRBJ2-5, is EAGVAQSPRYKIIEKRQSVAFWCNPISGHATLYWYQQILGQGPKLLIQFQNNGVVDDSQLPKDRFSAERLKGVDSTLKIQPAKLEDSAVYLCASSLRSDRQETQYFGPGTRLLVL.